Sequencing of this TCR beta chain was carried out in a study of CD8 T cells in Susac syndrome. In the study overall: Patients with Susac syndrome were therapy-naive, taking corticosteroids, with some also receiving intravenous immunoglobulin, or taking intravenous immunoglobulin alone at the time their blood was drawn.

Whole-study findings and limits: CD4+ T cell repertoires in Susac syndrome lacked clonal expansion.

Reverse transcription used 0.5 to 1 ug RNA and random hexamers. TCRdb ran MiXCR on the immunoSEQ multiplex PCR reads and lists one entry per CDR3 protein. The repertoire has around 200,000 distinct CDR3 sequences, 85% to 95% of them found once; the top ten carry around 0.1%. Regarding this clonotype: Its antigen is still unknown.

V gave up 7 bases and J gave up 4 bases; unmatched junction bases: 10. CDR3 length: 16 residues. Germline-derived CDR1 and CDR2 are MNHEY and SVGEGT. The source material was CD4+ T cells from PBMCs. This TCR derives from a human donor with Susac syndrome. The chain couples TRBV6-2 or TRBV6-3 to TRBJ2-3; 11 nucleotides agree with TRBD2. In nucleotides, the CDR3 is TGTGCCAGCAAACCTAGCGGGAGGAGGCCGGCAGATACGCAGTATTTT. Residues: CASKPSGRRPADTQYF.